This T cell receptor beta chain was identified in a study of breast tumors, draining lymph nodes, adjacent tissues. TCRdb re-analysed the multiplex PCR reads in MiXCR, keeping a single row per CDR3 protein. The sample has 130,000 or so distinct CDR3 sequences, approximately 21% seen once; the top ten hold about 2%. The CDR3 is 15 residues long. CDR1 is SGHTS, CDR2 YDEGEE, per germline. V was cut by 4 bases and J by 3 bases, with 14 bases left in between. Breast cancer patients provided tissue from their axillary draining lymph nodes. Sequenced input: axillary lymph node tissue. This chain joins TRBV5-8 and TRBJ1-5; D is possibly TRBD1 (6 bases). The TCR comes from a female donor with breast cancer. Some clones in this sample may be carry-over from other donors' samples. For the CDR3, the DNA is TGTGCCAGCAGCGCCGGACAGACGTTCAATCAGCCCCAGCATTTT. It translates to CASSAGQTFNQPQHF.